This T cell receptor (beta chain) was captured in a study of blood T cell repertoires in COVID-19. Study information: COVID-19 samples, acute and convalescent, were from the United States, Italy and Spain. The analysed material was cDNA or gDNA that came from T cells, B-cell-depleted T cells, or PBMCs.

Germline V lookup: CDR1 MNHEY, CDR2 SMNVEV (reference sequence). This CDR3 is 17 amino acids long. V trimming: 6 bases; J trimming: 4 bases; junction bases outside the gene matches: 17. Assay used: immunoSEQ multiplex PCR; TCRdb lists only in-frame clones, some missing. Among about 180,000 clones listed, 70% to 90% were seen once. The rearrangement joins TRBV27 to TRBJ2-7; 8 nucleotides agree with TRBD2. Sequencing used peripheral blood. The receptor comes from a man aged 18 to 29 who had recovered from COVID-19. The CDR3 DNA reads TGTGCCAGCAGCCTCAAGGGGGTTGCTAGCGGGCCGTACGAGCAGTACTTC. This gives the protein CASSLKGVASGPYEQYF.